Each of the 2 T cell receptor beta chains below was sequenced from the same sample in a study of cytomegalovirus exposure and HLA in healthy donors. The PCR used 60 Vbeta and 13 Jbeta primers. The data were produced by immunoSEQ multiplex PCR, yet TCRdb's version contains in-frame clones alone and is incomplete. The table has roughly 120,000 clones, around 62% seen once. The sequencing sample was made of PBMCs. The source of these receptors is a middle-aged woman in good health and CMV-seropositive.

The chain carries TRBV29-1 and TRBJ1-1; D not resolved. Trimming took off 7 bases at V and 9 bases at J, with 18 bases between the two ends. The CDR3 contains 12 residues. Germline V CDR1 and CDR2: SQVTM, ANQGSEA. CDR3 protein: CSASVPSVQAFF. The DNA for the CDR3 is TGCAGCGCCTCAGTGCCTAGTGTACAAGCTTTCTTT.

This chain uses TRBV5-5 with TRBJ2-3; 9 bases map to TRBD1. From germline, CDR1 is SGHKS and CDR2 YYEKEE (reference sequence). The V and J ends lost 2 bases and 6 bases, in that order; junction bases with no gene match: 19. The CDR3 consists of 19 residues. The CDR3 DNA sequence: TGTGCCAGCAGCTTTGTACAGGGGGCAGCGGCTGAAGGAGTTGATACGCAGTATTTT. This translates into CASSFVQGAAAEGVDTQYF. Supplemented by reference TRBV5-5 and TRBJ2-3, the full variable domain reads DAGVTQSPTHLIKTRGQQVTLRCSPISGHKSVSWYQQVLGQGPQFIFQYYEKEERGRGNFPDRFSARQFPNYSSELNVNALLLGDSALYLCASSFVQGAAAEGVDTQYFGPGTRLTVL.